The clone carrying this TCR beta chain was seen only a few times. What it recognizes is unknown. The ends were cut back, 8 bases at V and 1 base at J, with 8 bases in the middle. This CDR3 has 13 amino acids. Germline CDR1 MNHNS, CDR2 SASEGT. The data were taken from a study of CD8+ T cells in alopecia areata. Study summary: Treated patients swallowed 5 to 10 mg of oral tofacitinib twice daily. General study findings and limits: It was lesional scalp, especially alopecia totalis/universalis, that showed higher clonality than normal scalp. Under tofacitinib, fewer expanded CD8+ clones appeared among the top 100 scalp clones. The study found that many expanded lesional clones persisted in scalp and blood during tofacitinib.

The sequencing template was cDNA reverse transcribed from extracted RNA. Generated by immunoSEQ multiplex PCR, the TCRdb table keeps only in-frame clones and is missing some. The sample has about 190,000 clones; around 58% are singletons. Treatment of the sample: oral pan-JAK inhibitor, 5-10 mg twice daily. The chain uses TRBV6-1 and TRBJ2-2; D not resolved. The clonotype was recovered from a human donor with alopecia areata. Source: CD8+ T cells sorted from blood, taken at week 24, from a patient treated with tofacitinib. As DNA, the CDR3 is TGTGCCAGCCGCCGCCTGAACACCGGGGAGCTGTTTTTT. Protein product: CASRRLNTGELFF.